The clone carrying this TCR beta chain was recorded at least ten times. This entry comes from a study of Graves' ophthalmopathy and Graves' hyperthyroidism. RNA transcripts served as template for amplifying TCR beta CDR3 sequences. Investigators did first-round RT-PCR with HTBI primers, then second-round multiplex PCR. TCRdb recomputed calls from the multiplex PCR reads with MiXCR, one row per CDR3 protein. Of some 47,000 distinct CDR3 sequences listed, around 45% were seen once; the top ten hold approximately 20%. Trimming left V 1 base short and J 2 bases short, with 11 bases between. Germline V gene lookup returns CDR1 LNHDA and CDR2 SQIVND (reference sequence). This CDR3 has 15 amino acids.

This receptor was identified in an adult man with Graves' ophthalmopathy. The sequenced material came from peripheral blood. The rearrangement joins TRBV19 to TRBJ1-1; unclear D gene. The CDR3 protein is CASSIGRNLNTEAFF. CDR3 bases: TGTGCCAGTAGTATAGGTCGGAACCTTAACACTGAAGCTTTCTTT.